A selection of T cell receptor beta chains follows, all from one sample in a study of cytomegalovirus exposure and HLA in healthy donors. The table came from immunoSEQ multiplex PCR; TCRdb's copy has only in-frame clones and leaves some out. The data show roughly 150,000 clones, about 88% seen once. Sequencing was carried out using PBMCs. The receptors originated from a young woman in good health and CMV-seronegative. Each CDR3 is given with its conserved first and last residue. A D gene is named only where the DNA matches it firmly. Where a row states a size, it is once, few, many or the class of an expanded clone; other rows omit it.

d_gene: TRBD2
v_gene: TRBV4-1
abundance: once
j_gene: TRBJ2-7
CDR3nt: TGCGCCAGCAGCCATAGTAGCGGGGGAGCCTACGAGCAGTACTTC
CDR3aa: CASSHSSGGAYEQYF

d_gene: TRBD2
v_gene: TRBV7-9
abundance: -
j_gene: TRBJ2-1
CDR3nt: TGTGCCAGCAGCTTACGGACGGGAGGGGAGTTCTTC
CDR3aa: CASSLRTGGEFF

d_gene: -
v_gene: TRBV12-5
abundance: -
j_gene: TRBJ1-2
CDR3nt: TGTGCTAGTGGTGCCGGACAGTCGAGCTACACCTTC
CDR3aa: CASGAGQSSYTF

d_gene: TRBD1
v_gene: TRBV7-9
abundance: -
j_gene: TRBJ2-7
CDR3nt: TGTGCCAGCAGCCTTCGACAGGGTTGGCAGTACTTC
CDR3aa: CASSLRQGWQYF

d_gene: -
v_gene: TRBV9
abundance: -
j_gene: TRBJ1-4
CDR3nt: TGTGCCAGCGGAGGCGAAAAACTGTTTTTT
CDR3aa: CASGGEKLFF

d_gene: -
v_gene: TRBV27
abundance: -
j_gene: TRBJ1-2
CDR3nt: TGTGCCAGCACCTCCCCCGGGTATGGCTACACCTTC
CDR3aa: CASTSPGYGYTF

d_gene: -
v_gene: TRBV6-5
abundance: -
j_gene: TRBJ2-7
CDR3nt: TGTGCCAGCAGTTCTTACTCCTACGAGCAGTACTTC
CDR3aa: CASSSYSYEQYF

d_gene: -
v_gene: TRBV29-1
abundance: -
j_gene: TRBJ2-7
CDR3nt: TGCAGCGTTGGAGGGTACGAGCAGTACTTC
CDR3aa: CSVGGYEQYF

d_gene: -
v_gene: TRBV2
abundance: once
j_gene: TRBJ1-2
CDR3nt: TGTGCCAGCAGTGAAGGGGCAGGGATCATCTATGGCTACACCTTC
CDR3aa: CASSEGAGIIYGYTF

d_gene: TRBD1
v_gene: TRBV4-2
abundance: -
j_gene: TRBJ1-6
CDR3nt: TGTGCCAGCAGCCCTGCCAGGGGGAGTAATTCACCCCTCCACTTT
CDR3aa: CASSPARGSNSPLHF

d_gene: TRBD1
v_gene: TRBV6-5
abundance: -
j_gene: TRBJ2-7
CDR3nt: TGTGCCAGCAGTTTGACCGGGACAGGGCCCTACGAGCAGTACTTC
CDR3aa: CASSLTGTGPYEQYF

d_gene: TRBD1
v_gene: TRBV5-1
abundance: -
j_gene: TRBJ2-2
CDR3nt: TGCGCCAGCAGCCCGGCGACAGGGTTCGAGCTGTTTTTT
CDR3aa: CASSPATGFELFF

d_gene: -
v_gene: TRBV4-3
abundance: -
j_gene: TRBJ2-7
CDR3nt: TGCGCCAGCAGCCAAACCCATAGGGGGTTAAGCGAGCAGTACTTC
CDR3aa: CASSQTHRGLSEQYF

d_gene: TRBD2
v_gene: TRBV6-5
abundance: -
j_gene: TRBJ2-1
CDR3nt: TGTGCCAGCAGCTCAGCTAGCGGGGGGCACAATGAGCAGTTCTTC
CDR3aa: CASSSASGGHNEQFF

d_gene: TRBD2
v_gene: TRBV5-1
abundance: few
j_gene: TRBJ2-1
CDR3nt: TGCGCCAGCAGCTTGCAGCGGGACTCCTACAATGAGCAGTTCTTC
CDR3aa: CASSLQRDSYNEQFF

d_gene: -
v_gene: TRBV7-9
abundance: -
j_gene: TRBJ1-2
CDR3nt: TGTGCCAGCAGCGCAGGGGATACTGGCTACACCTTC
CDR3aa: CASSAGDTGYTF

d_gene: -
v_gene: TRBV2
abundance: -
j_gene: TRBJ1-2
CDR3nt: TGTGCCAGCAGTGAACAGGGACAAGGAAGTTATGGCTACACCTTC
CDR3aa: CASSEQGQGSYGYTF

d_gene: -
v_gene: TRBV10-3
abundance: -
j_gene: TRBJ2-5
CDR3nt: TGTGCCATCAGGGATAGCCTCAAACAAGAGACCCAGTACTTC
CDR3aa: CAIRDSLKQETQYF

d_gene: -
v_gene: TRBV7-8
abundance: once
j_gene: TRBJ1-2
CDR3nt: TGTGCCAGCAGCGAACGGAGGGTCCTGAGCTATGGCTACACCTTC
CDR3aa: CASSERRVLSYGYTF

d_gene: TRBD1
v_gene: TRBV4-3
abundance: -
j_gene: TRBJ1-4
CDR3nt: TGCGCCAGCAGTCTAACCGGGACAGTAAATGAAAAACTGTTTTTT
CDR3aa: CASSLTGTVNEKLFF

d_gene: -
v_gene: TRBV10-3
abundance: once
j_gene: TRBJ1-1
CDR3nt: TGTGCCATCAGTGAGTCGCCGGGGACTGAAGCTTTCTTT
CDR3aa: CAISESPGTEAFF

d_gene: TRBD1
v_gene: TRBV4-2
abundance: once
j_gene: TRBJ2-7
CDR3nt: TGTGCCAGCAGCAAAGACGGGACAGGGGGCGTTATCGGCGGTGGCTCCTACGAGCAGTACTTC
CDR3aa: CASSKDGTGGVIGGGSYEQYF

d_gene: -
v_gene: TRBV4-3
abundance: -
j_gene: TRBJ2-3
CDR3nt: TGCGCCAGCAGCCATGGGGACTCTTCTAGCACAGATACGCAGTATTTT
CDR3aa: CASSHGDSSSTDTQYF

d_gene: -
v_gene: TRBV5-1
abundance: -
j_gene: TRBJ1-1
CDR3nt: TGCGCCAGCAGCGGCCCCATGAACACTGAAGCTTTCTTT
CDR3aa: CASSGPMNTEAFF

d_gene: TRBD2
v_gene: TRBV9
abundance: -
j_gene: TRBJ2-7
CDR3nt: TGTGCCAGCAGCCCAGGGACTACTTGGGAGCAGTACTTC
CDR3aa: CASSPGTTWEQYF

d_gene: -
v_gene: TRBV12-5
abundance: -
j_gene: TRBJ2-1
CDR3nt: TGTGCTAGTGGTTTTAAGCCGGTTGACAATGAGCAGTTCTTC
CDR3aa: CASGFKPVDNEQFF

d_gene: TRBD1
v_gene: TRBV2
abundance: -
j_gene: TRBJ1-1
CDR3nt: TGTGCCAGCAGTAATGGACAGGGGGCGCCGGGGACTGAAGCTTTCTTT
CDR3aa: CASSNGQGAPGTEAFF

d_gene: -
v_gene: TRBV29-1
abundance: -
j_gene: TRBJ2-2
CDR3nt: TGCAGCGTTCTCCAGGGCGGTCCCGGGGAGCTGTTTTTT
CDR3aa: CSVLQGGPGELFF

d_gene: -
v_gene: TRBV7-9
abundance: once
j_gene: TRBJ2-7
CDR3nt: TGTGCCAGCAGCCCCCCGGGTCGGGCAGGGAAGGAGTCTGTACCGAATTTC
CDR3aa: CASSPPGRAGKESVPNF

d_gene: TRBD2
v_gene: TRBV10-3
abundance: -
j_gene: TRBJ2-5
CDR3nt: TGTGCCACCGCAGTAGCGGGGGGCTTAATTTCGGAGACCCAGTACTTC
CDR3aa: CATAVAGGLISETQYF

d_gene: -
v_gene: TRBV27
abundance: -
j_gene: TRBJ1-1
CDR3nt: TGTGCCAGCAGTTTAAGAGGTGTGAACACTGAAGCTTTCTTT
CDR3aa: CASSLRGVNTEAFF

d_gene: -
v_gene: TRBV20-1
abundance: -
j_gene: TRBJ1-2
CDR3nt: TGCAGTGCTAGGGAGGGAAGAGGCTACACCTTC
CDR3aa: CSAREGRGYTF

d_gene: TRBD1
v_gene: TRBV6-1
abundance: -
j_gene: TRBJ2-7
CDR3nt: TGTGCCAGCAGCTCGACAGGGGGGCCCTACGAGCAGTACTTC
CDR3aa: CASSSTGGPYEQYF

d_gene: TRBD1
v_gene: TRBV7-2
abundance: -
j_gene: TRBJ2-5
CDR3nt: TGTGCCAGCAGCTGGGGGACAGGGTGGGAGACCCAGTACTTC
CDR3aa: CASSWGTGWETQYF

d_gene: -
v_gene: TRBV15
abundance: -
j_gene: TRBJ2-3
CDR3nt: TGTGCCACCAGCACCCGGACAGATACGCAGTATTTT
CDR3aa: CATSTRTDTQYF

d_gene: TRBD2
v_gene: TRBV7-9
abundance: -
j_gene: TRBJ2-3
CDR3nt: TGTGCCAGCAGCACCCACGCGGGGGGGGCAGATACGCAGTATTTT
CDR3aa: CASSTHAGGADTQYF

d_gene: -
v_gene: TRBV6-4
abundance: -
j_gene: TRBJ1-3
CDR3nt: TGTGCCAGCAGTCCTCACACCATATATTTT
CDR3aa: CASSPHTIYF

d_gene: TRBD2
v_gene: TRBV14
abundance: once
j_gene: TRBJ2-2
CDR3nt: TGTGCCAGCAGCCTTCCTAGCGGGGGGTTTCCCGGGGAGCTGTTTTTT
CDR3aa: CASSLPSGGFPGELFF

d_gene: TRBD2
v_gene: TRBV5-4
abundance: -
j_gene: TRBJ2-7
CDR3nt: TGTGCCAGCAGCCCCCGGGGAGGGATGGACTACGAGCAGTACTTC
CDR3aa: CASSPRGGMDYEQYF

d_gene: TRBD1
v_gene: TRBV29-1
abundance: -
j_gene: TRBJ1-1
CDR3nt: TGCAGCGTTTGGACAGGGGGCGCGGATACTGAAGCTTTCTTT
CDR3aa: CSVWTGGADTEAFF

d_gene: TRBD1
v_gene: TRBV6-6
abundance: -
j_gene: TRBJ1-1
CDR3nt: TGTGCCAGCAGTTACCAACAGGGGTCTGAAGCTTTCTTT
CDR3aa: CASSYQQGSEAFF

d_gene: -
v_gene: TRBV5-1
abundance: -
j_gene: TRBJ2-2
CDR3nt: TGCGCCAGCAGCTGGGGGGACTCAACCACCGGGGAGCTGTTTTTT
CDR3aa: CASSWGDSTTGELFF

d_gene: TRBD2
v_gene: TRBV27
abundance: once
j_gene: TRBJ2-5
CDR3nt: TGTGCCAGCAGTTTATTTTCGGGAGGCCTGAGAGAGACCCAGTACTTC
CDR3aa: CASSLFSGGLRETQYF

d_gene: -
v_gene: TRBV7-9
abundance: -
j_gene: TRBJ2-3
CDR3nt: TGTGCCAGCACCTCTAGCACAGATACGCAGTATTTT
CDR3aa: CASTSSTDTQYF

d_gene: -
v_gene: TRBV2
abundance: -
j_gene: TRBJ2-2
CDR3nt: TGTGCCAGCAGTGAAACGGCGGCCGGGGAGCTGTTTTTT
CDR3aa: CASSETAAGELFF